This T cell receptor beta chain was profiled in a study of blood T cell repertoires in COVID-19. Across the study: The United States, Italy and Spain provided the acute and convalescent COVID-19 samples. PBMCs, B-cell-depleted T cells, or T cells provided the cDNA or gDNA that made up the material.

Authors' data handling: Estimated nucleated cell counts came from reference gene primer amplification. TCRdb keeps only in-frame clones here, not all; method: immunoSEQ multiplex PCR. D and trimming come from the DNA, and the V and J calls and clone size come from that table. The sample lists roughly 53,000 clones, nearly 90% seen once, with around 1.6% in the top ten. This CDR3 comprises 15 residues. The germline CDR1 and CDR2 sequences are ENHRY and SYGVKD. V shed 4 bases and J 5 bases; nucleotides not matched to a gene: 10. This rearrangement joins TRBV10-3 to TRBJ2-7; 8 bases align to TRBD1. The specimen sequenced was peripheral blood. The clonotype comes from a man aged 60 to 75 with acute or convalescent COVID-19. Here the CDR3 DNA reads TGTGCCATCAGTGTCGGAGACAGGGGTTTTCACGAGCAGTACTTC. It is translated as CAISVGDRGFHEQYF.